The 27 T cell receptor beta chains below come from one sample, sequenced in a study of T cells in Graves' hyperthyroidism and ophthalmopathy. RNA transcripts yielded amplified TCR beta CDR3 regions. Using the HTBI primer set, a first-round RT-PCR was run on the TCR CDR3. Via MiXCR, TCRdb re-called the multiplex PCR reads, giving one row per CDR3 protein. The sample lists about 840,000 distinct CDR3 sequences, 38% seen once, with approximately 10% in the top ten. Sequenced sample: blood. All receptors derive from a young man with Graves' hyperthyroidism.

The chain joins TRBV20-1 to TRBJ2-5; TRBD2 aligns across 9 bases. CDR3 length: 13 residues. Germline V gives CDR1 DFQATT, CDR2 SNEGSKA (reference sequence). Trimming removed 5 bases from V and 3 bases from J; junction bases left unmatched: 4. CDR3 coding DNA: TGCAGTGCTCCGACTAGCGGAGAAGAGACCCAGTACTTC. It codes for CSAPTSGEETQYF.

The DNA for the CDR3 is TGTGCCAGCAGCCCTCGGGCGGAAGGCAGAAGCAATCAGCCCCAGCATTTT. Protein product: CASSPRAEGRSNQPQHF. The J gene is TRBJ1-5, the V gene TRBV25-1; no clear D. Looked up from germline, CDR1 is MGHDK and CDR2 is SYGVNS. The V end lost 6 bases, the J end lost 1 base, and 19 bases lay between the germline ends. The CDR3 consists of 17 residues.

This clonotype was recorded many times. The rearrangement uses TRBV12-3 or TRBV12-4 and TRBJ1-5, with 9 bases that match TRBD1. The CDR3 loop spans 13 amino acids. Trimming cost V 6 bases and J 7 bases; bases outside gene matches: 4. CDR3: CASSFDRGQPQHF. Here the CDR3 DNA reads TGTGCCAGCAGCTTTGACAGGGGGCAGCCCCAGCATTTT.

This clonotype has more than one count but fewer than ten. The chain employs TRBV19 and TRBJ1-3; D gene unclear. Germline assignment: CDR1 LNHDA and CDR2 SQIVND (reference sequence). The CDR3 has 11 amino acids. V was pared by 10 bases and J by 4 bases, with 8 bases between. Written as DNA, the CDR3 is TGTGCCAATCTACAGGGAAACACCATATATTTT. The encoded protein is CANLQGNTIYF.

This clonotype was counted ten times or more. V gene TRBV7-2 combines with J gene TRBJ2-7, with D maybe TRBD1 (6 bases). Germline V gene data show CDR1 as SGHTA and CDR2 as FQGNSA. The V and J ends lost 6 bases and 6 bases respectively, with 18 bases between them. The CDR3 spans 14 residues. The CDR3 DNA follows: TGTGCCAGCAGACTCCCGGGACACTCAGGCGAGCAGTACTTC. Translated: CASRLPGHSGEQYF.

V gene TRBV12-3 or TRBV12-4 combines with J gene TRBJ1-3; D is perhaps TRBD1 (6 bases). V was pared by 3 bases and J by 0 bases, with 15 bases between. The CDR3 totals 17 residues. The CDR3 DNA reads as TGTGCCAGCAGTTTCGCCACAGGGACCAGCTCTGGAAACACCATATATTTT. Amino acid sequence: CASSFATGTSSGNTIYF.

This clonotype was seen only a few times. The chain links TRBV12-3 or TRBV12-4 to TRBJ1-1; 11 bases fit TRBD1. Germline trimming cut 3 bases from V and 4 bases from J; bases unmatched to any gene: 4. The length of the CDR3 is 15 residues. The CDR3 DNA reads TGTGCCAGCAGTTTTTGGGACAGGGGGAGCACTGAAGCTTTCTTT. Its translation is CASSFWDRGSTEAFF.

This chain joins TRBV20-1 and TRBJ2-7; TRBD2 agrees at 7 bases. Trimming cost V 4 bases and J 3 bases; bases outside gene matches: 6. Germline V gene data show CDR1 as DFQATT and CDR2 as SNEGSKA (reference sequence). This CDR3 is 13 amino acids long. The CDR3 region is CSATGLTHYEQYF. The CDR3 DNA is TGCAGTGCTACGGGACTAACCCACTACGAGCAGTACTTC.

The gene calls are TRBV3-1 and TRBJ1-5; possibly TRBD1 for D (5 bases). Germline V CDR1 and CDR2: LGHDT, YNNKEL (reference sequence). This CDR3 is built from 15 residues. Trimming stripped 7 bases from V and 3 bases from J, with 16 bases between. CDR3 sequence: CASTHGTAFNQPQHF. The DNA of the CDR3 is TGTGCCAGCACCCATGGGACGGCCTTCAATCAGCCCCAGCATTTT.

This clonotype was counted only a few times. It may be a read error: a sequence one base away is much more abundant. The chain employs TRBV5-4 and TRBJ1-6, with 7 bases matching TRBD1. CDR1 and CDR2 from the germline V gene are SGHNT and YYREEE (reference sequence). This CDR3 has 15 residues. Trimming at V came to 2 bases and at J to 3 bases, leaving 2 bases not matched to a gene. The CDR3 sequence is CASSLGQDYNSPLHF. The CDR3 coding sequence is TGTGCCAGCAGCTTAGGACAGGACTATAATTCACCCCTCCACTTT.

This clonotype was seen repeatedly, ten times or more. This chain links TRBV7-2 with TRBJ2-7; unclear D gene. The CDR3 has 14 residues. Germline loops: CDR1 SGHTA, CDR2 FQGNSA. V gave up 4 bases and J gave up 2 bases, with 12 bases separating them. CDR3 sequence: CASSSVGRAYEQYF. CDR3 sequence (DNA): TGTGCCAGCAGCTCGGTAGGAAGGGCCTACGAGCAGTACTTC. The whole variable domain, remainder taken from reference TRBV7-2 and TRBJ2-7, is GAGVSQSPSNKVTEKGKDVELRCDPISGHTALYWYRQSLGQGLEFLIYFQGNSAPDKSGLPSDRFSAERTGGSVSTLTIQRTQQEDSAVYLCASSSVGRAYEQYFGPGTRLTVT.

This clonotype has at least ten counts. The V call is TRBV10-2, the J call TRBJ2-5; perhaps TRBD1 as D (6 bases). Germline V lookup: CDR1 WSHSY, CDR2 SAAADI. The CDR3 is made up of 14 amino acids. V dropped 2 bases and J dropped 5 bases, with 12 bases sitting between them. The CDR3 region has the DNA TGCGCCAGCAGTGAGGGGGGCGGATGGGAGACCCAGTACTTC. It yields the protein CASSEGGGWETQYF.

This clonotype was picked up many times. This chain joins TRBV19 and TRBJ2-2; D is perhaps TRBD1 or TRBD2 (5 bases each). The germline gives CDR1 LNHDA, CDR2 SQIVND (reference sequence). The CDR3 covers 15 residues. The V gene lost 6 bases and the J gene lost 5 bases, with 16 bases spanning the gap. The CDR3 reads CASRGERRHTGELFF. CDR3 nucleotide sequence: TGTGCCAGTAGGGGGGAACGTCGGCATACCGGGGAGCTGTTTTTT.

The gene calls are TRBV6-1 and TRBJ2-2, with D uncertain. Per the germline V gene, CDR1 is MNHNS and CDR2 is SASEGT. V was cut by 5 bases and J by 8 bases, with 6 bases left in between. The length of the CDR3 is 11 residues. As DNA, the CDR3 is TGTGCCAGCAGTCCCTGGGGGGAGCTGTTTTTT. The encoded protein is CASSPWGELFF.

This sequence joins TRBV9 and TRBJ1-1; TRBD1 agrees at 7 bases. V dropped 4 bases and J dropped 7; count of bases not matched to a gene: 7. The CDR3 is made up of 13 amino acids. Germline values: CDR1 SGDLS, CDR2 YYNGEE. For the CDR3, the DNA is TGTGCCAGCAGCCCTACAGGGGAAGTTGAAGCTTTCTTT. Its translation is CASSPTGEVEAFF.

There are many counts of this clonotype. This CDR3 is CASSAMQGSDTEAFF. The CDR3 DNA follows: TGTGCCAGCAGTGCTATGCAGGGCTCGGACACTGAAGCTTTCTTT. The V and J genes are TRBV2 and TRBJ1-1, with D maybe TRBD1 (5 bases). The germline V and J ends were trimmed by 4 bases and 3 bases, with 15 bases remaining between them. Germline V gene sequence: CDR1 SNHLY, CDR2 FYNNEI. CDR3 length: 15 amino acids.

The chain is built from TRBV7-2 and TRBJ2-5; either TRBD1 or TRBD2 may fit D (5 bases each). The CDR3 has 14 amino acids. Germline V gene data show CDR1 as SGHTA and CDR2 as FQGNSA. Trimming pared 3 bases from V and 3 bases from J, leaving 11 bases between. As DNA, the CDR3 is TGTGCCAGCAGCTTGCATGGGGGTAAAGAGACCCAGTACTTC. Residues: CASSLHGGKETQYF.

The gene calls are TRBV12-3 or TRBV12-4 and TRBJ2-5; D is possibly TRBD2 (6 bases). V lost 1 base and J lost 5, with 17 bases in between. The CDR3 consists of 16 residues. CDR3 DNA sequence: TGTGCCAGCAGTTTAGGGCGGGGACCATCCTCCGAGACCCAGTACTTC. Protein: CASSLGRGPSSETQYF.

The rearrangement joins TRBV7-9 to TRBJ1-3, with D unresolved. Trimming stripped 4 bases from V and 2 bases from J, with 15 bases between. The CDR3 totals 16 residues. From germline, CDR1 is SEHNR and CDR2 FQNEAQ (reference sequence). Here the CDR3 reads CASSSVAGFAGNTIYF. DNA of the CDR3: TGTGCCAGCAGCTCAGTCGCGGGATTTGCTGGAAACACCATATATTTT.

This clonotype was counted only a few times. V and J are TRBV7-3 and TRBJ1-6; TRBD1 is a possible D gene (5 bases). Trimming took 3 bases from V and 8 from J, leaving 17 bases between them. Germline lookup yields CDR1 SGHTA and CDR2 FQGTGA. The CDR3 runs to 16 residues. The chain's CDR3 is CASSLVGTGFDSPLHF. CDR3 DNA: TGTGCCAGCAGCTTGGTGGGGACGGGATTTGATTCACCCCTCCACTTT.

The V gene is TRBV29-1, the J gene TRBJ2-5; D perhaps matches TRBD2 (5 bases). This CDR3 region has 9 residues. V dropped 6 bases and J dropped 10 bases, with 9 bases sitting between them. Germline V gene lookup returns CDR1 SQVTM and CDR2 ANQGSEA. CDR3 in amino acids: CSVGEGQYF. Here the CDR3 DNA reads TGCAGCGTCGGAGAGGGCCAGTACTTC.

The rearrangement uses TRBV2 and TRBJ1-5; 10 positions agree with TRBD1. CDR1 is SNHLY, CDR2 FYNNEI, per germline. The CDR3 is made up of 14 amino acids. Trimming took 7 bases from V and 6 from J; bases not matched to a gene: 6. For the CDR3, the DNA is TGTGCCAGCATCGGACAGGGGGAAGGTCAGCCCCAGCATTTT. Its protein product is CASIGQGEGQPQHF.

V and J are TRBV2 and TRBJ1-3; 8 bases map to TRBD1. This CDR3 has 15 amino acids. Trimming took 7 bases from V and 3 from J; bases not matched to a gene: 8. Germline-derived CDR1 and CDR2 are SNHLY and FYNNEI. This CDR3 reads CASTTTGDGGNTIYF. CDR3 sequence (DNA): TGTGCCAGCACCACGACAGGGGACGGTGGAAACACCATATATTTT.

This clonotype was detected many times. V and J are TRBV20-1 and TRBJ1-5, with D tentatively TRBD1 (6 bases). CDR1 is DFQATT, CDR2 SNEGSKA, per germline (reference sequence). V was cut by 4 bases and J by 7 bases, with 14 bases left in between. The CDR3 is 13 residues long. CDR3: CSATRQVDQPQHF. Written as DNA, the CDR3 is TGCAGTGCTACGAGACAGGTAGACCAGCCCCAGCATTTT.

This clonotype was seen only a few times. The gene calls are TRBV29-1 and TRBJ2-3; TRBD2 aligns across 7 bases. The CDR3 totals 13 residues. Looked up from germline, CDR1 is SQVTM and CDR2 is ANQGSEA. Trimming at V came to 3 bases and at J to 4 bases, leaving 4 bases not matched to a gene. Written as DNA, the CDR3 is TGCAGCGTTGAGGGCGGGAGAGCAGATACGCAGTATTTT. Translating it yields CSVEGGRADTQYF.

This clonotype was seen more than once but under ten times. The chain is built from TRBV20-1 and TRBJ1-2; D call uncertain. From germline, CDR1 is DFQATT and CDR2 SNEGSKA (reference sequence). CDR3 length equals 16 residues. V gave up 3 bases and J gave up 0 bases, with 17 bases separating them. CDR3 sequence: CSASRGVGPTNYGYTF. CDR3 in DNA: TGCAGTGCTAGCCGGGGAGTTGGCCCTACTAACTATGGCTACACCTTC.

This clonotype appeared many times. The genes are TRBV5-1 and TRBJ1-4; no clear D. There are 15 residues in the CDR3. Trimming removed 2 bases from V and 0 bases from J, with 8 bases in between. From germline, CDR1 is SGHRS and CDR2 YFSETQ. The CDR3 loop reads CASSLSGSTNEKLFF. In DNA, the CDR3 is TGCGCCAGCAGCTTATCAGGCTCAACTAATGAAAAACTGTTTTTT.